A single sample is the source of the 22 T cell receptor beta chains below, sequenced in a study of T-cell memory formation after mild COVID-19. One entry per CDR3 protein results from TCRdb running MiXCR on the 5' RACE reads. The repertoire holds about 320,000 distinct CDR3 sequences, about 13% seen once, with 20% to 25% in the top ten. Sequencing input: PBMCs or a T cell subset sorted from them (not recorded which). These receptors were taken from a man between 18 and 29 years old who had mild COVID-19 (a few samples of this study predate the infection). Cell type and time point are not known.

This clonotype was detected only a few times. The chain recombines TRBV12-3 or TRBV12-4 with TRBJ2-3; D possibly matches TRBD1 or TRBD2 (6 bases each). The CDR3 is 14 amino acids. V was pared by 3 bases and J by 6 bases, with 13 bases between. This chain's CDR3 is CASSFGGQVDTQYF. CDR3 in DNA: TGTGCCAGCAGTTTCGGGGGCCAAGTCGATACGCAGTATTTT.

J is TRBJ1-5 and V is TRBV11-2; tentative D call: TRBD1 (5 bases). Per the germline V gene, CDR1 is SGHAT and CDR2 is FQNNGV. The germline V and J ends were trimmed by 5 bases and 0 bases, with 8 bases remaining between them. This CDR3 contains 14 residues. The CDR3 reads CASSTDSSNQPQHF. The CDR3 coding sequence is TGTGCCAGCAGCACAGACAGTAGCAATCAGCCCCAGCATTTT.

This clonotype appeared many times. CDR3 protein: CASSPRGTGDNEKLFF. CDR3 nucleotides: TGTGCCAGCAGCCCGCGGGGGACAGGAGATAATGAAAAACTGTTTTTT. This chain connects TRBV12-3 or TRBV12-4 to TRBJ1-4; TRBD1 matches 8 bases. The CDR3 spans 16 residues. The J segment lost 4 bases and the V segment lost 6 bases, leaving 10 bases of the junction unmatched.

The gene calls are TRBV9 and TRBJ1-4, with TRBD1 as a possible D gene (6 bases). In germline, CDR1 is SGDLS, CDR2 YYNGEE. The V and J ends lost 3 bases and 10 bases respectively, with 13 bases between them. This CDR3 has 13 residues. The DNA for the CDR3 is TGTGCCAGCAGCGAGGAGGGGGTCGGAAAACTGTTTTTT. Its translation: CASSEEGVGKLFF.

The table lists this clonotype with a few counts. The V gene is TRBV5-1, the J gene TRBJ2-7; D might be TRBD1 (7 bases). The germline V and J ends were trimmed by 2 bases and 4 bases, with 16 bases remaining between them. CDR1 and CDR2 (germline): SGHRS, YFSETQ. The CDR3 runs to 15 residues. The CDR3 nucleotides read TGCGCCAGCAGCTTCGGCGGGACAGATCGGTACGAGCAGTACTTC. This encodes CASSFGGTDRYEQYF.

Only a few counts were recorded for this clonotype. The V and J genes are TRBV7-8 and TRBJ1-5; the D is unclear. Germline V gene sequence: CDR1 SGHVS, CDR2 FQNEAQ. This CDR3 region has 16 residues. Trimming removed 4 bases from V and 2 bases from J, with 15 bases in between. CDR3 bases: TGTGCCAGCAGCTCAAACAGCCTTTGGGGCAATCAGCCCCAGCATTTT. Residues: CASSSNSLWGNQPQHF. Based on the CDR3 plus reference TRBV7-8 and TRBJ1-5, the full variable domain is GAGVSQSPRYKVAKRGQDVALRCDPISGHVSLFWYQQALGQGPEFLTYFQNEAQLDKSGLPSDRFFAERPEGSVSTLKIQRTQQEDSAVYLCASSSNSLWGNQPQHFGDGTRLSIL.

This clonotype was counted between two and nine times. The chain uses TRBV12-3 or TRBV12-4 and TRBJ1-2; TRBD1 might be the D (6 bases). Deletions cut 2 bases from V and 0 bases from J, with 10 bases between. The CDR3 covers 15 residues. The CDR3 is CASSLMDRANYGYTF. The CDR3 coding sequence is TGTGCCAGCAGTTTAATGGACAGAGCTAACTATGGCTACACCTTC.

The V call is TRBV20-1, the J call TRBJ1-2, with unresolved D. Trimming removed 1 base from V and 0 bases from J, with 9 bases in between. The CDR3 has 14 residues. Germline loops: CDR1 DFQATT, CDR2 SNEGSKA (reference sequence). The CDR3 loop is CSARGAATNYGYTF. The CDR3 DNA follows: TGCAGTGCTAGAGGGGCCGCGACTAACTATGGCTACACCTTC.

This clonotype has just a few counts. V gene TRBV7-6 combines with J gene TRBJ1-4; D perhaps matches TRBD1 (6 bases). The germline CDR1 and CDR2 sequences are SGHVS and FNYEAQ. The CDR3 totals 14 residues. Trimming removed 4 bases from V and 5 bases from J, with 11 bases in between. For the CDR3, the DNA is TGTGCCAGCAGCTCACAGGGTCTGAATGAAAAACTGTTTTTT. Translated, it gives CASSSQGLNEKLFF.

The V call is TRBV18, the J call TRBJ1-1; 7 nucleotides align to TRBD1. CDR1 and CDR2 (germline): KGHSH, LQKENI. Unmatched junction bases numbered 5, after V lost 5 bases and J lost 8 bases. The CDR3 is 12 residues long. DNA for the CDR3: TGTGCCAGCTCATCATACAGGGGCGAAGCTTTCTTT. Protein: CASSSYRGEAFF.

The rearrangement uses TRBV5-5 and TRBJ1-1; 7 bases line up with TRBD1. The trim removed 3 bases at V and 5 bases at J, leaving 7 bases unmatched. This CDR3 region has 14 residues. CDR1 and CDR2 from the germline V gene are SGHKS and YYEKEE (reference sequence). CDR3 nucleotides: TGTGCCAGCAGCTGGGACAGTCCAGTTACTGAAGCTTTCTTT. Its protein product is CASSWDSPVTEAFF.

The rearrangement uses TRBV10-1 and TRBJ2-2; no reliable D call. There are 13 residues in the CDR3. V lost 5 bases and J lost 4, with 8 bases in between. Germline V gene sequence: CDR1 WNHNN, CDR2 SYGVQD (reference sequence). CDR3 loop: CASSRVFTGELFF. CDR3 in DNA: TGCGCCAGCAGTAGGGTGTTCACCGGGGAGCTGTTTTTT.

The table lists this clonotype with a few counts. The gene calls are TRBV6-5 and TRBJ2-5, with 8 bases aligning to TRBD2. Germline trimming cut 5 bases from V and 2 bases from J; bases unmatched to any gene: 7. The CDR3 is made up of 15 amino acids. Per the germline V gene, CDR1 is MNHEY and CDR2 is SVGAGI. The CDR3 protein is CASSAWAGGQETQYF. The CDR3, as DNA: TGTGCCAGCAGTGCCTGGGCGGGGGGACAAGAGACCCAGTACTTC.

The V call is TRBV27, the J call TRBJ1-5; D is ambiguous. V lost 5 bases to trimming and J lost 0 bases, with 20 bases between them. Germline CDR1 reads MNHEY; CDR2 reads SMNVEV (reference sequence). There are 18 residues in the CDR3. Written as DNA, the CDR3 is TGTGCCAGCAGTATAAGGGTTCCCCGAGCTGATAGCAATCAGCCCCAGCATTTT. It encodes CASSIRVPRADSNQPQHF.

This chain joins TRBV3-1 and TRBJ1-1; no reliable D call. The V gene lost 3 bases and the J gene lost 4 bases, with 12 bases spanning the gap. The CDR3 spans 14 residues. Germline V gene lookup returns CDR1 LGHDT and CDR2 YNNKEL (reference sequence). This chain's CDR3 is CASSHAGPGTEAFF. CDR3 in DNA: TGTGCCAGCAGCCACGCCGGCCCAGGCACTGAAGCTTTCTTT.

The chain has TRBV6-6 and TRBJ1-3; tentative D call: TRBD1 (5 bases). Germline V gene sequence: CDR1 MNHNY, CDR2 SVGAGI (reference sequence). The CDR3 is 14 amino acids. With 7 bases removed from V and 4 bases from J, the gap between germline ends came to 14 bases. The CDR3 protein is CASNPGTAGNTIYF. The CDR3 region has the DNA TGTGCCAGCAATCCCGGGACCGCCGGAAACACCATATATTTT.

In this sample, this clonotype turned up a few times. The gene calls are TRBV25-1 and TRBJ2-3; 9 bases are a match to TRBD1. Per the germline V gene, CDR1 is MGHDK and CDR2 is SYGVNS. Trimming removed 3 bases from V and 1 base from J; junction bases left unmatched: 5. The CDR3 contains 16 residues. The CDR3 protein is CASSEGTGPGTDTQYF. The CDR3, as DNA: TGTGCCAGCAGTGAGGGGACAGGGCCGGGCACAGATACGCAGTATTTT.

This clonotype has a count of ten or more. The chain has TRBV2 and TRBJ2-5; no definite D call. Between the trimmed V and J ends, which lost 2 bases and 5 bases, there was a span of 12 bases. The CDR3 covers 14 residues. From germline, CDR1 is SNHLY and CDR2 FYNNEI. CDR3 bases: TGTGCCAGCAGTGAAAGGGTCGATGCGGAGACCCAGTACTTC. This translates into CASSERVDAETQYF.

This clonotype was observed at least ten times. The chain couples TRBV7-6 to TRBJ2-7, with 7 bases that match TRBD1. This CDR3 has 18 amino acids. From germline, CDR1 is SGHVS and CDR2 FNYEAQ. V dropped 4 bases and J dropped 5; count of bases not matched to a gene: 20. CDR3 bases: TGTGCCAGCAGCTCTGGGGCAGGGGGAAGAAAAAAAGTCGACGAGCAGTACTTC. This encodes CASSSGAGGRKKVDEQYF.

The chain joins TRBV4-2 to TRBJ2-1, with D perhaps matching TRBD1 or TRBD2 (5 bases each). V was cut by 0 bases and J by 10 bases, with 10 bases left in between. Germline V gene sequence: CDR1 LGHNA, CDR2 YNFKEQ. This CDR3 contains 13 residues. The CDR3 spells CASSQDRWGEQFF. In nucleotides, the CDR3 is TGTGCCAGCAGCCAAGATCGTTGGGGGGAGCAGTTCTTC.

In nucleotides, the CDR3 is TGTGCCAGCACCATGGACAGGAGGGACTATGGCTACACCTTC. This codes for CASTMDRRDYGYTF. V and J are TRBV6-5 and TRBJ1-2; 7 nucleotides agree with TRBD1. In germline, CDR1 is MNHEY, CDR2 SVGAGI. The CDR3 spans 14 residues. V lost 7 bases and J lost 3; bases outside the gene matches: 8.

The V and J genes are TRBV20-1 and TRBJ2-2, with D hard to call. The CDR3 covers 14 residues. Per the germline V gene, CDR1 is DFQATT and CDR2 is SNEGSKA (reference sequence). Trimming stripped 1 base from V and 0 bases from J, with 6 bases between. Here the CDR3 reads CSARGPANTGELFF. CDR3 DNA: TGCAGTGCTAGAGGACCCGCGAACACCGGGGAGCTGTTTTTT.